This TCR beta chain came from a study of OX40 agonist ivuxolimab in advanced cancers. Study-wide results and limits: Expanded peripheral T cell antigen specificity was not determined.

Clones were sequenced by immunoSEQ multiplex PCR, and TCRdb holds only the in-frame ones, with some missing. The sample has about 25,000 clones, around 75% seen once. A word on this clone: Its specificity is not known.

The CDR3 contains 21 residues. In germline, CDR1 is MNHEY, CDR2 SMNVEV (reference sequence). The V gene lost 3 bases and the J gene lost 1 base, with 30 bases spanning the gap. The clonotype was recovered from an adult with an advanced solid tumor such as melanoma, head and neck, liver or kidney cancer. Material: CD4+ or CD8+ T cells sorted from blood, obtained in a trial of the OX40 agonist ivuxolimab. V is TRBV27 and J is TRBJ1-1; D might be TRBD1 (5 bases). CDR3 in amino acids: CASSLGHPDNLIGPANTEAFF. The CDR3 bases are TGTGCCAGCAGTTTGGGGCACCCGGACAATCTAATCGGTCCTGCGAACACTGAAGCTTTCTTT.